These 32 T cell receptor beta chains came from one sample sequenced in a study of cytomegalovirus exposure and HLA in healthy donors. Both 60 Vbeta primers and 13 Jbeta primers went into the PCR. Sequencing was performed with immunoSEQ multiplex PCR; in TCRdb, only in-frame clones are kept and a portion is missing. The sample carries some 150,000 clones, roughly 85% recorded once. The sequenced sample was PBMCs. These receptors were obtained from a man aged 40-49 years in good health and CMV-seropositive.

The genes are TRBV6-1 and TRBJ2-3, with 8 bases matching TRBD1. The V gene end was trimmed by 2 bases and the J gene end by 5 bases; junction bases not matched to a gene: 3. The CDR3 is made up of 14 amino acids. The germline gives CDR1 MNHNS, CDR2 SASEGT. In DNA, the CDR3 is TGTGCCAGCAGTGAACAGGGGGCTGTAGATACGCAGTATTTT. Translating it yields CASSEQGAVDTQYF.

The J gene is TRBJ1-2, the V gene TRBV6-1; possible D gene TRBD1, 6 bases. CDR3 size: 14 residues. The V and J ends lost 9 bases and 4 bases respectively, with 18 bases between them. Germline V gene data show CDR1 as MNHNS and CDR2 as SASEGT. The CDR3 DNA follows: TGTGCCAGTCATGGGGGGGCGGACCGCTATGGCTACACCTTC. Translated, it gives CASHGGADRYGYTF.

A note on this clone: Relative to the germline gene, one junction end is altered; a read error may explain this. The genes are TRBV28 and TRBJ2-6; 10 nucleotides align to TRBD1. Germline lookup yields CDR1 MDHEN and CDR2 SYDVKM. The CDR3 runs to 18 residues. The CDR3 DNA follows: TGTGCCAGCAGTGCGACAGGGGGCACAAGCTCTGGGGCCAACGGCCTGACTTTC. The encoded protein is CASSATGGTSSGANGLTF.

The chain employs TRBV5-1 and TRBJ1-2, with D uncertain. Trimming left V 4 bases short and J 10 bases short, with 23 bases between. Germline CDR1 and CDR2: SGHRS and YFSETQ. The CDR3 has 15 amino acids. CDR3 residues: CASSRSDPGTSVYTF. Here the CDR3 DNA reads TGCGCCAGCAGCCGCTCTGACCCGGGAACTTCGGTCTACACCTTC.

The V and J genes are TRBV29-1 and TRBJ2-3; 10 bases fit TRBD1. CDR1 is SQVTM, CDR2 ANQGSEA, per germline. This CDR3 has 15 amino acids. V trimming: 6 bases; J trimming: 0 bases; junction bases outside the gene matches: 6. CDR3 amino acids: CSVSGTGESTDTQYF. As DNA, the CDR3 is TGCAGCGTCTCCGGGACAGGGGAGAGCACAGATACGCAGTATTTT.

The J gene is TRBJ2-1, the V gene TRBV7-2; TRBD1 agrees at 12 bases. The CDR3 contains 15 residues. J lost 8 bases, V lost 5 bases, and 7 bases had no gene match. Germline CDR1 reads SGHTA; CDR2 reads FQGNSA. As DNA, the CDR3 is TGTGCCAGCAGCAACCGGGACAGGGGGCGCGATGAGCAGTTCTTC. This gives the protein CASSNRDRGRDEQFF.

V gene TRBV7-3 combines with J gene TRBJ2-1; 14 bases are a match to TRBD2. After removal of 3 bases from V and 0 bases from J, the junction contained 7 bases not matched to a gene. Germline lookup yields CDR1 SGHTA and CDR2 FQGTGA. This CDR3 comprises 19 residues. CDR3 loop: CASSFSGTSGSTSYNEQFF. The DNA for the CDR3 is TGTGCCAGCAGCTTTTCCGGGACTAGCGGGAGTACCTCCTACAATGAGCAGTTCTTC.

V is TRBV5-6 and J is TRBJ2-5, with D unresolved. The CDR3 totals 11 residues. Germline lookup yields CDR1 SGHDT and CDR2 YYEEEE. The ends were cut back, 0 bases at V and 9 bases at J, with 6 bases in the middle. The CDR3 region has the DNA TGTGCCAGCAGCTTGGTGGGCCCCCAGTACTTC. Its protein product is CASSLVGPQYF.

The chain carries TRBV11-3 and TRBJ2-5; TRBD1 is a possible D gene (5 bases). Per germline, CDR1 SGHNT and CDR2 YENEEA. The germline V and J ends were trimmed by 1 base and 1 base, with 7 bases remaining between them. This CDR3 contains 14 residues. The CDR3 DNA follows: TGTGCCAGCAGCTTAGGACAGACCCAAGAGACCCAGTACTTC. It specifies CASSLGQTQETQYF.

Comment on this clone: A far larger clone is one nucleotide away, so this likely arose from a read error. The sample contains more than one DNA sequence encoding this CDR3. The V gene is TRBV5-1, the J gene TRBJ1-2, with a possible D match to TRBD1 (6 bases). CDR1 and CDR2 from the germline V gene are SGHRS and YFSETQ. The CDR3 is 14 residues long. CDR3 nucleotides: TGTGCCAGCAGCTCCTGGACAGATAACTATGGCTACACCTTC. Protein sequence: CASSSWTDNYGYTF.

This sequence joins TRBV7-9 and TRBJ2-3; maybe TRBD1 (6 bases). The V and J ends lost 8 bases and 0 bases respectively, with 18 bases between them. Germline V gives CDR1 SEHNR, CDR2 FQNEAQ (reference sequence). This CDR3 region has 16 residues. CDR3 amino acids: CASGLGLGASTDTQYF. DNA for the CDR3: TGTGCCAGCGGTTTGGGGTTGGGGGCTAGCACAGATACGCAGTATTTT. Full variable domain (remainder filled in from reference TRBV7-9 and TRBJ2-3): DTGVSQNPRHKITKRGQNVTFRCDPISEHNRLYWYRQTLGQGPEFLTYFQNEAQLEKSRLLSDRFSAERPKGSFSTLEIQRTEQGDSAMYLCASGLGLGASTDTQYFGPGTRLTVL.

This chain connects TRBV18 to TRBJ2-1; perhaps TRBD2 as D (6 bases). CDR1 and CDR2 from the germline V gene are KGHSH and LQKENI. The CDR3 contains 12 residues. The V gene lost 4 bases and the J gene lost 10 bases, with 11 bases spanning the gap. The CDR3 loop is CASSRSGGEQFF. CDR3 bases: TGTGCCAGCTCACGTAGTGGGGGGGAGCAGTTCTTC.

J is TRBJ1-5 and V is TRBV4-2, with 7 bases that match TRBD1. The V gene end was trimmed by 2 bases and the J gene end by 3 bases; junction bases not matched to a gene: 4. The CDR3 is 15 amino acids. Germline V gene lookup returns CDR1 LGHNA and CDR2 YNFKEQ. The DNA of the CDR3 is TGTGCCAGCAGCCAACAGGGACAGCTCAATCAGCCCCAGCATTTT. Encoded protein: CASSQQGQLNQPQHF.

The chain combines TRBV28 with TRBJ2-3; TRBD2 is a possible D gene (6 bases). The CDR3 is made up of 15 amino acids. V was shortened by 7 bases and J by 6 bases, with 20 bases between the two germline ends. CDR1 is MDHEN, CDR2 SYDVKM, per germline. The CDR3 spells CASTYLAGTGDTQYF. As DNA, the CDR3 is TGTGCCAGCACCTACCTGGCGGGAACGGGGGATACGCAGTATTTT.

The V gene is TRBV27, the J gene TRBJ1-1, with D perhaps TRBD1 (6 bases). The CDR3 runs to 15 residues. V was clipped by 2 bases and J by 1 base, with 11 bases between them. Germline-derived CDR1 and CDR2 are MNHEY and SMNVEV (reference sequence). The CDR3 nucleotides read TGTGCCAGCAGTTTAGGGGGCTTTGGGAACACTGAAGCTTTCTTT. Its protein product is CASSLGGFGNTEAFF.

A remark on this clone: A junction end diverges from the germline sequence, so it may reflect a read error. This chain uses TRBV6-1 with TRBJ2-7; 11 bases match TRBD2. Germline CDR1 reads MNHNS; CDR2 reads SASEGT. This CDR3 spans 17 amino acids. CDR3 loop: CASTEKGLAASSYEQYF. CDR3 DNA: TGTGCCAGCACTGAAAAGGGACTAGCGGCTTCCTCCTACGAGCAGTACTTC.

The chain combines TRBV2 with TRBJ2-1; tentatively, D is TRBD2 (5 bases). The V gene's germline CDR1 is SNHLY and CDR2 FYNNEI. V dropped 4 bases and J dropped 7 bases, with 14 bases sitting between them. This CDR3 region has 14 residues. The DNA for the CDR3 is TGTGCCAGCAGTGCGGGGAATGCGGAGAATGAGCAGTTCTTC. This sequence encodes CASSAGNAENEQFF.

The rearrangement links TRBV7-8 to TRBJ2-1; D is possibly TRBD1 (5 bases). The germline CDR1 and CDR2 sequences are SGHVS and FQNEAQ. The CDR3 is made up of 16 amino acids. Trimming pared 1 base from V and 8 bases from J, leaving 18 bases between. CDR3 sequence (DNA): TGTGCCAGCAGCTTAGGTAGCCAGGGTGGAATCCATGAGCAGTTCTTC. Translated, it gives CASSLGSQGGIHEQFF.

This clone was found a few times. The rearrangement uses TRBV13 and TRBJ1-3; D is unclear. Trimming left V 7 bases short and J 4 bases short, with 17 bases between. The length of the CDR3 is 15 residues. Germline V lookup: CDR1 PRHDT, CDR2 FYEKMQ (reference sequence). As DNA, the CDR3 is TGTGCCAGCAACACCCCAGGTCGAGAAGGAAACACCATATATTTT. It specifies CASNTPGREGNTIYF.

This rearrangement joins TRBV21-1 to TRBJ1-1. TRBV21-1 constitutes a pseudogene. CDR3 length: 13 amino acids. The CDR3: CASSKEGDGEAFF. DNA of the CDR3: TGTGCCAGCAGCAAAGAGGGAGACGGTGAAGCTTTCTTT.

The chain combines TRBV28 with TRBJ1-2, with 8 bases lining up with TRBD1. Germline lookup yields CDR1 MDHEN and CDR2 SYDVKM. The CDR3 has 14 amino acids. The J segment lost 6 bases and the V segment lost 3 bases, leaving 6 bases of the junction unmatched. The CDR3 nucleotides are TGTGCCAGCAGTTTTGGACAGGGACGGGATGGCTACACCTTC. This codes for CASSFGQGRDGYTF.

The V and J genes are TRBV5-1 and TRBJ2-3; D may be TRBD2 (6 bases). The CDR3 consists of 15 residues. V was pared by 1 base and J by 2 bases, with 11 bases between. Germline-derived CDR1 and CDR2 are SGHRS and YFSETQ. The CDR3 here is CASSLRAGSTDTQYF. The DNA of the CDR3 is TGCGCCAGCAGCTTGCGTGCGGGGTCCACAGATACGCAGTATTTT.

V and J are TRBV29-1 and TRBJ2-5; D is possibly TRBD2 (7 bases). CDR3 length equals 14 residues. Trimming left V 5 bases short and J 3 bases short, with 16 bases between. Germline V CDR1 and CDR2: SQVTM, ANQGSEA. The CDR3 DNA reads TGCAGCGTTTGGGGGCGGGAGAATGAAGAGACCCAGTACTTC. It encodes CSVWGRENEETQYF.

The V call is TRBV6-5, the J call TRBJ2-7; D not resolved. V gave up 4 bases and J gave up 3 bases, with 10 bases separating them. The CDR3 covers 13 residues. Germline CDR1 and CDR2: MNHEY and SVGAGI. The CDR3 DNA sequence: TGTGCCAGCAGTTCCCCGGGTTACTACGAGCAGTACTTC. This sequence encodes CASSSPGYYEQYF.

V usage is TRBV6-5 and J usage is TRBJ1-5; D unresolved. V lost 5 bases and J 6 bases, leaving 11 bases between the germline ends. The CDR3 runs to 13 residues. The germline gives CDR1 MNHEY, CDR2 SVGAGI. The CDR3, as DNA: TGTGCCAGCAGTAAACAGTCGTTTCAGCCCCAGCATTTT. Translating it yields CASSKQSFQPQHF.

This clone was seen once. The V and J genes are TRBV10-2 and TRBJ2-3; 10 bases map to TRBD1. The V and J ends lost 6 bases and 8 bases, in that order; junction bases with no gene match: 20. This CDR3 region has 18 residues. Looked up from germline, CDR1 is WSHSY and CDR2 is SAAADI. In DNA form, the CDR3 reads TGCGCCAGCAGCTCAGGAGGGCCGGGACAGGGGATCCTGGGTACGCAGTATTTT. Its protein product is CASSSGGPGQGILGTQYF.

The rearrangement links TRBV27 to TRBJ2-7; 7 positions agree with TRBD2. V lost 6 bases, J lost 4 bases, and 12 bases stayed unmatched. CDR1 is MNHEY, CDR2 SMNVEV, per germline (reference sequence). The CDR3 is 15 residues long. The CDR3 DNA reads TGTGCCAGCAGACCCCCTGGCGGGAGCACGTACGAGCAGTACTTC. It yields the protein CASRPPGGSTYEQYF.

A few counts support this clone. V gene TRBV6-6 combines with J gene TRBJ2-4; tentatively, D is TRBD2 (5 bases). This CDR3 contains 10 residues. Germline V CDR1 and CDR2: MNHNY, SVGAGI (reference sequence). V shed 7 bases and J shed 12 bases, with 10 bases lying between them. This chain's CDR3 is CASTGVSQYF. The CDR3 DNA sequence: TGTGCCAGCACCGGGGTAAGTCAGTACTTC.

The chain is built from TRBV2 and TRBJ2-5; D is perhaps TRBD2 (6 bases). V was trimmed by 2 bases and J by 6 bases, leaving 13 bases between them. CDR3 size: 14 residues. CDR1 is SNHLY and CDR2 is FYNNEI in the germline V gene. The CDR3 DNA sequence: TGTGCCAGCAGTGAATGGGTGGAGGGACAGACCCAGTACTTC. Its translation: CASSEWVEGQTQYF.

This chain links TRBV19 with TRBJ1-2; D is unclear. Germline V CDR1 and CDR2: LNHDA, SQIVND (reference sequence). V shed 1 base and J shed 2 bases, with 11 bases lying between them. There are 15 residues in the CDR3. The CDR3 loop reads CASSIVEGANYGYTF. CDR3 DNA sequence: TGTGCCAGTAGTATAGTGGAGGGTGCGAACTATGGCTACACCTTC. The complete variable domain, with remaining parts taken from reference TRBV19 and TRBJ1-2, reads DGGITQSPKYLFRKEGQNVTLSCEQNLNHDAMYWYRQDPGQGLRLIYYSQIVNDFQKGDIAEGYSVSREKKESFPLTVTSAQKNPTAFYLCASSIVEGANYGYTFGSGTRLTVV.

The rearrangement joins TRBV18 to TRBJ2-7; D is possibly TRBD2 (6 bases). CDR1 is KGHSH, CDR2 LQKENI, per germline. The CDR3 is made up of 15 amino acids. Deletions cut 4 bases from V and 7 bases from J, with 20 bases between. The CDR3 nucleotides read TGTGCCAGCTCACAGGGCGGGGCCCAAGCTGAAGAGCAGTACTTC. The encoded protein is CASSQGGAQAEEQYF.

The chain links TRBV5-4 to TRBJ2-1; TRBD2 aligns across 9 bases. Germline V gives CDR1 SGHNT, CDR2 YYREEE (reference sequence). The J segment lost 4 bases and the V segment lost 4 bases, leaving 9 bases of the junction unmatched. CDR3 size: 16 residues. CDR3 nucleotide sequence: TGTGCCAGCAGCCCCCGTAGACTAGCGGAGTACAATGAGCAGTTCTTC. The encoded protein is CASSPRRLAEYNEQFF.